This TCR beta chain is from a study of OX40 agonist ivuxolimab in advanced cancers. Study summary: The patients received agonistic anti-OX40 (CD134) antibody ivuxolimab.

Sequencing used immunoSEQ multiplex PCR; TCRdb keeps in-frame clones, though not all of them. This table holds around 100,000 clones, roughly 90% found once. The ends lost 6 bases at V and 2 bases at J; junction bases unmatched: 8. Germline V gives CDR1 MNHNS, CDR2 SASEGT. The CDR3 sequence is 15 residues long. Here the sequenced sample was CD4+ or CD8+ T cells sorted from blood, taken in a trial of the OX40 agonist ivuxolimab. The source of this sequence is an adult with an advanced solid tumor such as melanoma, head and neck, liver or kidney cancer. The V call is TRBV6-1, the J call TRBJ2-7, with 9 bases matching TRBD1. CDR3 amino acids: CASRNPGQGPYEQYF. In DNA, the CDR3 is TGTGCCAGCAGGAACCCGGGACAGGGTCCCTACGAGCAGTACTTC.